Sequencing of this TCR beta chain was carried out in a study of blood T cell repertoires in COVID-19. Study as a whole: COVID-19 samples from acute and convalescent phases originated in the United States, Italy and Spain. The cDNA or gDNA used as material had been derived from T cells, B-cell-depleted T cells, or PBMCs.

The CDR3 is made up of 16 amino acids. From germline, CDR1 is MNHEY and CDR2 SMNVEV (reference sequence). V lost 6 bases and J lost 3; bases outside the gene matches: 13. Under the authors' procedure: Estimation of nucleated cell counts was performed using reference gene primer amplification. This table comes from immunoSEQ multiplex PCR, and its TCRdb copy is limited to in-frame clones, with some not included. Clone size and the V and J calls come from that table; the DNA yielded D and trimming. The table lists approximately 200,000 clones, over 80% of them singletons, with around 4.7% in the top ten.

V gene TRBV27 combines with J gene TRBJ1-1, with TRBD1 matching over 7 bases. The receptor was isolated from a human donor in a cohort sampled during active COVID-19. Sequenced material: peripheral blood. CDR3 sequence reads: CASSLAQGGWDTEAFF. The CDR3 nucleotides read TGTGCCAGCAGCCTAGCCCAAGGGGGCTGGGACACTGAAGCTTTCTTT.